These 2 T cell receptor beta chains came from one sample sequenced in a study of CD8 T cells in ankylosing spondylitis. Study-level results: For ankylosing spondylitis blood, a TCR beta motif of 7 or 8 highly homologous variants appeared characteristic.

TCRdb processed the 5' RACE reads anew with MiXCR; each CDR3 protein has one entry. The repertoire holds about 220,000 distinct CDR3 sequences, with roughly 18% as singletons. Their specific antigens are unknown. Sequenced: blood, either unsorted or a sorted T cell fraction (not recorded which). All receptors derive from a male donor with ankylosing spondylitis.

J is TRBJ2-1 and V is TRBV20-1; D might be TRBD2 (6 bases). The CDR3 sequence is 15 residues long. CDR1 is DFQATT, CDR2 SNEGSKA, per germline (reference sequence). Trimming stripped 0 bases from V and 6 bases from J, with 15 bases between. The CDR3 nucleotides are TGCAGTGCTAGAGATGGAACAACCGGGGGCAATGAGCAGTTCTTC. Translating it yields CSARDGTTGGNEQFF.

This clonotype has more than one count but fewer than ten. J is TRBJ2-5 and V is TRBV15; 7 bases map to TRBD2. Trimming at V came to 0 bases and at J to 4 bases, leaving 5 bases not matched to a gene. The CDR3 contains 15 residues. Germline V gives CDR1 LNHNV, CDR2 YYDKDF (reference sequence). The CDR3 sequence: CATSRDMAGVETQYF. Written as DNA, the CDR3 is TGTGCCACCAGCAGAGATATGGCGGGAGTAGAGACCCAGTACTTC.